This T cell receptor (beta chain) was identified during a study of blood T cells in healthy people across ages. The overall study: Every two T cells gave about one barcoded beta molecule via template switching. Whole-study results and caveats: Observed TCR beta diversity per million T cells went down as age went up. This fall followed a roughly linear course with age.

This clonotype appeared a few times. What it binds is not known. Germline values: CDR1 SQVTM, CDR2 ANQGSEA. CDR3 length: 13 residues. V was clipped by 3 bases and J by 2 bases, with 5 bases between them. Primers used in a second PCR of roughly 7 to 12 cycles were a sample-barcoded 5' primer and a J-beta primer mix. Every cDNA molecule carried a tag from a template-switch adaptor bearing 12 random nucleotides. Each CDR3 protein gets one entry after TCRdb re-called the 5' RACE reads with MiXCR. The sample records some 550,000 distinct CDR3 sequences, around half being singletons. The chain is built from TRBV29-1 and TRBJ2-6; D gene unclear. The TCR comes from a man aged 80 or over in good health. What was sequenced was blood. CDR3 loop: CSVENPGANVLTF. The CDR3 coding sequence is TGCAGCGTTGAGAACCCTGGGGCCAACGTCCTGACTTTC.